This TCR beta chain was identified in a study of cytomegalovirus exposure and HLA in healthy donors. Study-wide findings and caveats: Listed as cytomegalovirus-associated were 150 or so TCR beta chains. Three of the chains that were CMV-associated were confirmed in vitro to be specific for CMV antigens.

Trimming cost V 7 bases and J 1 base; bases outside gene matches: 6. This CDR3 spans 14 amino acids. The germline gives CDR1 SQVTM, CDR2 ANQGSEA. Here immunoSEQ multiplex PCR was the method, and the copy in TCRdb shows in-frame clones only, minus some. The sample shows more than 95,000 clones, just under 95% of them seen only once. On this clone: The antigen is not known.

The sequenced sample consisted of PBMCs. The genes are TRBV29-1 and TRBJ2-2; 7 bases match TRBD1. The receptor's source is a young woman in good health and CMV-seronegative. CDR3 protein: CSADRQGNTGELFF. CDR3 bases: TGCAGCGCCGACCGACAGGGGAACACCGGGGAGCTGTTTTTT.